Below are 14 T cell receptor beta chains sequenced from a single sample in a study of CD8 T cells in Susac syndrome. The authors reverse transcribed roughly 0.5 to 1 ug RNA with random hexamers. One entry per CDR3 protein results from TCRdb running MiXCR on the immunoSEQ multiplex PCR reads. The data show approximately 210,000 distinct CDR3 sequences, with about 95% seen just once and roughly 0.09% held by the top ten. Sequencing was performed on CD4+ T cells from PBMCs. These receptors came from a human donor with multiple sclerosis.

The rearrangement joins TRBV23-1 to TRBJ1-2; TRBD1 might be the D (5 bases). TRBV23-1 is annotated as an ORF whose role is uncertain. This CDR3 comprises 14 residues. V lost 7 bases, J lost 8 bases, and 20 bases lay in between. CDR3 sequence reads: CASTPSQGIGGYTF. The DNA for the CDR3 is TGCGCCAGCACTCCGAGCCAGGGTATAGGAGGCTACACCTTC.

The genes are TRBV3-1 and TRBJ1-1, with no clear D. The germline CDR1 and CDR2 sequences are LGHDT and YNNKEL (reference sequence). This CDR3 has 14 residues. V lost 0 bases, J lost 2 bases, and 7 bases lay in between. The CDR3 region has the DNA TGTGCCAGCAGCCAAGAGGCCAGCAACACTGAAGCTTTCTTT. It yields the protein CASSQEASNTEAFF.

The chain couples TRBV28 to TRBJ2-1; 8 nucleotides line up with TRBD2. CDR1 MDHEN and CDR2 SYDVKM come from the germline V gene. The junction had 7 bases not matched to a gene; V was cut back by 10 bases and J by 2 bases. CDR3 size: 14 residues. The DNA of the CDR3 is TGTGCCACCAGAGCGGGAGAGGCCTACAATGAGCAGTTCTTC. Translation: CATRAGEAYNEQFF.

The V gene is TRBV20-1, the J gene TRBJ2-7; perhaps D is TRBD1 or TRBD2 (7 bases each). CDR3 length: 14 amino acids. Germline V lookup: CDR1 DFQATT, CDR2 SNEGSKA (reference sequence). Trimming stripped 5 bases from V and 3 bases from J, with 17 bases between. The CDR3 reads CSAQGVGGRYEQYF. In DNA form, the CDR3 reads TGCAGTGCTCAGGGGGTGGGAGGGCGCTACGAGCAGTACTTC.

The count of this clonotype is one. V and J are TRBV15 and TRBJ2-1, with D possibly being TRBD1 (7 bases). This CDR3 region has 17 residues. Germline CDR1 is LNHNV and CDR2 is YYDKDF (reference sequence). Deletions cut 0 bases from V and 2 bases from J, with 14 bases between. The CDR3 DNA follows: TGTGCCACCAGCAGAGATCACCAGGGGGGAGCCTACAATGAGCAGTTCTTC. Its protein is CATSRDHQGGAYNEQFF. Full variable domain (outside the CDR3, taken from reference TRBV15 and TRBJ2-1): DAMVIQNPRYQVTQFGKPVTLSCSQTLNHNVMYWYQQKSSQAPKLLFHYYDKDFNNEADTPDNFQSRRPNTSFCFLDIRSPGLGDTAMYLCATSRDHQGGAYNEQFFGPGTRLTVL.

This chain connects TRBV25-1 to TRBJ2-7; no definite D call. This CDR3 is 14 amino acids long. V dropped 2 bases and J dropped 0 bases, with 8 bases sitting between them. Germline V gives CDR1 MGHDK, CDR2 SYGVNS. CDR3 coding DNA: TGTGCCAGCAGTGAACCAAGGAGCTCCTACGAGCAGTACTTC. This sequence encodes CASSEPRSSYEQYF.

This clonotype appeared once. This rearrangement joins TRBV20-1 to TRBJ2-5; 7 bases map to TRBD2. Per the germline V gene, CDR1 is DFQATT and CDR2 is SNEGSKA (reference sequence). V shed 4 bases and J 0 bases; nucleotides not matched to a gene: 8. The CDR3 is 15 residues long. This CDR3 is CSATPPGGHQETQYF. The DNA for the CDR3 is TGCAGTGCTACTCCGCCGGGAGGCCACCAAGAGACCCAGTACTTC.

The rearrangement links TRBV9 to TRBJ2-3; D is possibly TRBD2 (6 bases). V was shortened by 4 bases and J by 4 bases, with 19 bases between the two germline ends. The CDR3 totals 16 residues. Germline V CDR1 and CDR2: SGDLS, YYNGEE. CDR3 nucleotide sequence: TGTGCCAGCAGCCCCCAGGAGGGAGGTAGGGCAGATACGCAGTATTTT. Its translation is CASSPQEGGRADTQYF. Full variable domain (rest looked up from reference TRBV9 and TRBJ2-3): DSGVTQTPKHLITATGQRVTLRCSPRSGDLSVYWYQQSLDQGLQFLIQYYNGEERAKGNILERFSAQQFPDLHSELNLSSLELGDSALYFCASSPQEGGRADTQYFGPGTRLTVL.

This clonotype was counted a few times. This chain joins TRBV28 and TRBJ2-7, with 7 bases that match TRBD2. Losses at the gene ends were 3 bases for V and 0 bases for J; bases not matched to a gene: 2. From germline, CDR1 is MDHEN and CDR2 SYDVKM. This CDR3 has 14 residues. The CDR3 protein is CASSFGGSSYEQYF. CDR3 sequence (DNA): TGTGCCAGCAGTTTCGGGGGGAGCTCCTACGAGCAGTACTTC.

The gene calls are TRBV7-2 and TRBJ2-7; D unresolved. The CDR3 is made up of 13 amino acids. V was shortened by 2 bases and J by 3 bases, with 8 bases between the two germline ends. Germline V gene data show CDR1 as SGHTA and CDR2 as FQGNSA. The CDR3 bases are TGTGCCAGCAGCTTAATTACTGGCTACGAGCAGTACTTC. This gives the protein CASSLITGYEQYF.

This clonotype was found once. The V call is TRBV29-1, the J call TRBJ2-3; 7 bases align to TRBD2. CDR3 length: 15 amino acids. Looked up from germline, CDR1 is SQVTM and CDR2 is ANQGSEA. V was clipped by 4 bases and J by 4 bases; unmatched bases: 11. The CDR3 spells CSVARLASPADTQYF. In nucleotides, the CDR3 is TGCAGCGTTGCACGACTAGCATCCCCCGCAGATACGCAGTATTTT.

A word on this clonotype: An end of the junction does not agree with germline; a read error may underlie this. The rearrangement uses TRBV5-6 and TRBJ2-5; D tentatively fits TRBD1 or TRBD2 (6 bases each). CDR1 SGHDT and CDR2 YYEEEE come from the germline V gene. This CDR3 comprises 16 residues. The CDR3 spells CASSLWGAPYQEAQYF. The DNA of the CDR3 is TGTGCCAGCAGCTTGTGGGGGGCCCCGTACCAAGAGGCCCAGTACTTC.

J is TRBJ1-4 and V is TRBV7-9; no definite D call. Deletions cut 5 bases from V and 4 bases from J, with 20 bases between. Germline CDR1 is SEHNR and CDR2 is FQNEAQ (reference sequence). The CDR3 runs 17 residues. DNA of the CDR3: TGTGCCAGCAGCAAAACAATCCAGGCAGGAGTTAATGAAAAACTGTTTTTT. Protein sequence: CASSKTIQAGVNEKLFF.

In DNA form, the CDR3 reads TGTGCCAGCACGGTGATAGCGGGATCCTACGAGCAGTACTTC. It translates to CASTVIAGSYEQYF. This chain joins TRBV2 and TRBJ2-7; 8 bases align to TRBD2. This CDR3 contains 14 residues. V dropped 7 bases and J dropped 1; count of bases not matched to a gene: 6. The germline CDR1 and CDR2 sequences are SNHLY and FYNNEI.